The entry that follows covers one TCR beta chain sequence. The target antigen is unknown. The data originate from a study of shared clonotypes between healthy human individuals. Study as a whole: CD4 naive and CD4 memory each took three plates per donor, while CD8 naive took two and CD8 memory one.

Libraries were prepared by immunoSEQ multiplex PCR; TCRdb keeps only in-frame clonotypes and omits some of them. This sample has fewer than 1.8 million clones, with around 98.5% found just once. Findings and limits, study-wide: Researchers found naive subsets generally carried larger estimated richness than memory subsets. Lower generation probabilities were found for non-shared clonotypes than for those shared by all four donors.

Donors were healthy HIV-negative adults without recent acute infections or vaccinations. This clonotype was sampled from a man aged 25 to 45 in good health. The source material was naive CD4+ T cells sorted from blood. This sample's subset: CD45RA+ positively selected.

CDR3 in amino acids: CASSYEGPSYEQYF. In nucleotides, the CDR3 is TGTGCCAGCAGTTACGAGGGACCCTCCTACGAGCAGTACTTC. This chain joins TRBV28 and TRBJ2-7, with D possibly called TRBD1 or TRBD2 (5 bases each). Trimming left V 4 bases short and J 0 bases short, with 10 bases between. The CDR3 extends over 14 amino acids. CDR1 is MDHEN and CDR2 is SYDVKM in the germline V gene. Full variable domain (remainder filled in from reference TRBV28 and TRBJ2-7): DVKVTQSSRYLVKRTGEKVFLECVQDMDHENMFWYRQDPGLGLRLIYFSYDVKMKEKGDIPEGYSVSREKKERFSLILESASTNQTSMYLCASSYEGPSYEQYFGPGTRLTVT.